This T cell receptor (beta chain) derives from a study of control samples from healthy donors and cancer patients (dated by TCRdb to about 2020). From a lookup of the germline V gene, CDR1 and CDR2 are MGHRA and YSYEKL. V is pruned by 4 bases and J by 5 bases, leaving 10 bases of the junction without a gene match. The CDR3 covers 16 residues, taking in both the cysteine and the phenylalanine. The kept DNA is CDR3 alone, 48 bases in frame from the first base. Concerning this clone: Its antigen has not been determined. Base qualities are not provided; no much larger clone lies one nucleotide away.

Library construction relied on the immunoSEQ multiplex PCR assay. The table was pulled from immuneACCESS by TCRdb, which kept in-frame rearrangements only. Such tables lose some clones; where checked, under half of the loss comes from unresolved V genes, and the rest has no known cause. The sample table holds around 84,000 clones, of which more than 65% were seen once. The top ten clones comprise 11% of the sample. The sequencing sample was made of PBMCs. The chain couples TRBV4-1 to TRBJ1-4, with 7 central nucleotides matching TRBD1. The clonotype originates from a man aged 55 to 70 with head and neck cancer. The DNA sequence is as follows: TGCGCCAGCAGCCCCCCGACAGGGTTGGTAAATGAAAAACTGTTTTTT. It translates to CASSPPTGLVNEKLFF.